The clone carrying this T cell receptor (beta chain) is a singleton in its sample. These data come from a study of shared clonotypes between healthy human individuals. Across the study: Per donor, three plates held CD4 naive cells, three held CD4 memory, two held CD8 naive and one held CD8 memory.

Deep was the level at which the assay was run. Each replicate PCR on the sorted subsets used 200 to 250 ng DNA (around 30,000 T cell genomes). The data were produced by immunoSEQ multiplex PCR, yet TCRdb's version contains in-frame clones alone and is incomplete. The sample yields some 2.3 million clones, 93% seen once. Subsets obtained from CD4+ cells comprised CD45RA+ naive and CD45RA-negative memory cells. Per germline, CDR1 SGHTA and CDR2 FQGNSA. This CDR3 spans 15 amino acids. The ends were cut back, 1 base at V and 0 bases at J, with 9 bases in the middle. Input material: naive CD4+ T cells from PBMCs. Sample subset: CD45RA+ positively selected. The chain links TRBV7-2 to TRBJ1-1; no definite D call. The sequence was collected from a man younger than 35 in good health. Some clones in this sample may be carry-over from other donors' samples. CDR3 bases: TGTGCCAGCAGCTTAGTCGAGCAGGTGAACACTGAAGCTTTCTTT. Residues: CASSLVEQVNTEAFF.